The present entry profiles one T cell receptor beta chain with its context. This record comes from a study of glioma-infiltrating T cells. This CDR3 is built from 15 residues. The V end lost 4 bases, the J end lost 1 base, and 14 bases lay between the germline ends. CDR1 and CDR2 from the germline V gene are SGHNT and YYREEE (reference sequence). TCR alpha and beta CDR3 regions were amplified from RNA using iRepertoire nested multiplex PCR. TCRdb re-derived calls from the multiplex PCR reads in MiXCR, one entry per CDR3 protein. There are more than 20,000 distinct CDR3 sequences in the sample; roughly 25% occur only once, and around 12% lies in the top ten.

The V call is TRBV5-4, the J call TRBJ1-1, with D possibly TRBD1 on 6 matching bases. Sequencing input: glioma tissue, nonneoplastic brain tissue, or PBMCs (not recorded which). This receptor was obtained from a human donor with low-grade glioma or glioblastoma, undergoing nonglioma brain surgery, or in good health (not recorded which). CDR3 region: CASSRGGEGNTEAFF. For the CDR3, the DNA is TGTGCCAGCAGCCGGGGGGGCGAAGGGAACACTGAAGCTTTCTTT.